This T cell receptor (beta chain) comes out of a study of post-analysis software for immune sequencing data. The V gene lost 7 bases and the J gene lost 3 bases, with 15 bases spanning the gap. Germline-derived CDR1 and CDR2 are KGHDR and SFDVKD. This CDR3 has 15 residues. Study-wide results and caveats: Batch-matched samples strongly co-clustered by F measure. Multiple sclerosis was associated with a significant reduction in normalized Chao1 diversity relative to controls. Among a few TRBV segments more frequent in patients than controls were TRBV5-6, TRBV5-1 and TRBV20-1.

As to this clonotype: No antigen is known for it.

Each TCR beta cDNA library carried unique molecular identifiers. TCRdb processed the PCR reads anew with MiXCR; each CDR3 protein has one entry. The table has hundreds of thousands of distinct CDR3 sequences, 55% to 70% seen once; the top ten hold around 10%. The V call is TRBV24-1, the J call TRBJ2-1; no clear D gene. The TCR comes from a girl between 2 and 10 years old with multiple sclerosis. Source material: blood. This chain's CDR3 is CATSAPEVGYNEQFF. The CDR3 nucleotides are TGTGCCACCAGCGCGCCAGAGGTTGGCTACAATGAGCAGTTCTTC.